This note documents a single T cell receptor (beta chain) sequence. These data originate in a study of blood T cell repertoires in COVID-19. Study-level background: The study drew acute and convalescent COVID-19 samples from the United States, Italy and Spain. PBMCs, B-cell-depleted T cells, or T cells provided the cDNA or gDNA that made up the material.

In the authors' workflow: Cell counts per sample came from amplifying reference gene primers. Clones were read by immunoSEQ multiplex PCR, and TCRdb kept only the in-frame ones, dropping some. V, J and clone size are those of that table, while D and trimming were read from the DNA. The data contain around 65,000 clones, approximately 86% of them singletons. The sequenced sample consisted of peripheral blood. The receptor was isolated from a man older than 75 with active COVID-19.

CDR3 nucleotides: TGTGCCAGCAGCCCGGAGGTGCTAGCGGTCTCCTACGAGCAGTACTTC. Its translation: CASSPEVLAVSYEQYF. This chain connects TRBV7-2 to TRBJ2-7, with 7 bases that match TRBD2. Germline CDR1 reads SGHTA; CDR2 reads FQGNSA. V shed 5 bases and J 0 bases; nucleotides not matched to a gene: 10. The CDR3 covers 16 residues.